The subject of this entry is one T cell receptor (beta chain). Some clones are missing from TCRdb's copy, which holds only in-frame ones; the method was immunoSEQ multiplex PCR. The sample includes around 86,000 clones, roughly 90% seen only once; the top ten take under 2%. The source of the sample is a study of control samples from healthy donors and cancer patients. CDR1 is ENHRY and CDR2 is SYGVKD in the germline V gene. The junction had 11 bases not matched to a gene; V was cut back by 4 bases and J by 7 bases. The CDR3 totals 17 residues. The TCR sequence derives from an older woman with head and neck cancer. The J gene is TRBJ1-4, the V gene TRBV10-3, with 11 bases that match TRBD1. The sample comprised PBMCs. The CDR3 bases are TGTGCCATCAGTGGCCCCGGGACAGGGGGTTCGGCTGAAAAACTGTTTTTT. This encodes CAISGPGTGGSAEKLFF.